Following are 6 T cell receptor beta chains from one sample sequenced in a study of response to subunit inactivated influenza vaccine. TCRdb ran MiXCR on the RT-PCR reads and lists one entry per CDR3 protein. The data hold approximately 520,000 distinct CDR3 sequences, with 16% observed a single time. This sample comprised CD4+ T cells sorted from PBMCs, obtained around 25 months after vaccination. The receptors originated from a man between 50 and 69 years old who received an inactivated influenza vaccine.

The rearrangement uses TRBV18 and TRBJ2-7, with 8 bases identical to TRBD2. The CDR3 runs 15 residues. V was pared by 1 base and J by 5 bases, with 7 bases of the junction left unmatched. Per the germline V gene, CDR1 is KGHSH and CDR2 is LQKENI. The CDR3 sequence is CASSPLAGTVNEQYF. In DNA, the CDR3 is TGTGCCAGCTCACCACTAGCGGGAACGGTAAACGAGCAGTACTTC.

This clonotype has only a few counts. The chain couples TRBV28 to TRBJ2-1; 7 nucleotides match TRBD2. The CDR3 covers 16 residues. The V and J ends lost 0 bases and 1 base, in that order; junction bases with no gene match: 3. Germline CDR1 reads MDHEN; CDR2 reads SYDVKM. This CDR3 reads CASSLWPGGSYNEQFF. CDR3 nucleotide sequence: TGTGCCAGCAGTTTATGGCCGGGAGGATCCTACAATGAGCAGTTCTTC.

This clonotype was counted at least ten times. V and J are TRBV5-1 and TRBJ2-7, with D perhaps matching TRBD1 (5 bases). Between the trimmed V and J ends, which lost 2 bases and 2 bases, there was a span of 8 bases. The CDR3 spans 13 residues. Germline CDR1 reads SGHRS; CDR2 reads YFSETQ. The CDR3 protein is CASSLTGAYEQYF. CDR3 DNA: TGCGCCAGCAGCTTAACAGGAGCCTACGAGCAGTACTTC.

As for this clonotype: A read error may produce the germline difference seen at one junction end. V gene TRBV3-1 combines with J gene TRBJ2-3, with unresolved D. The CDR3 totals 15 residues. CDR1 and CDR2 (germline): LGHDT, YNNKEL (reference sequence). CDR3 bases: TGTGGCAGCAGCCAAGATGTTCGTGACTTCGATACGCAGTATTTT. Translation: CGSSQDVRDFDTQYF.

CDR3 sequence: CASSLARSQPYEQYF. Written as DNA, the CDR3 is TGTGCCAGCAGCTTAGCTAGGAGCCAGCCCTACGAGCAGTACTTC. The rearrangement joins TRBV7-9 to TRBJ2-7, with D unresolved. The V end was cut by 0 bases, the J end by 2 bases, with 11 bases between. The CDR3 is 15 amino acids. The germline gives CDR1 SEHNR, CDR2 FQNEAQ (reference sequence). Combining the CDR3 with reference TRBV7-9 and TRBJ2-7 gives the whole variable domain DTGVSQNPRHKITKRGQNVTFRCDPISEHNRLYWYRQTLGQGPEFLTYFQNEAQLEKSRLLSDRFSAERPKGSFSTLEIQRTEQGDSAMYLCASSLARSQPYEQYFGPGTRLTVT.

The CDR3 loop is CSARFGQQINQPQHF. The CDR3 nucleotides read TGCAGTGCTAGATTCGGACAGCAAATCAATCAGCCCCAGCATTTT. The chain has TRBV20-1 and TRBJ1-5, with a tentative D call TRBD1 (6 bases). This CDR3 has 15 amino acids. Germline assignment: CDR1 DFQATT and CDR2 SNEGSKA (reference sequence). V shed 2 bases and J shed 3 bases, with 14 bases lying between them.